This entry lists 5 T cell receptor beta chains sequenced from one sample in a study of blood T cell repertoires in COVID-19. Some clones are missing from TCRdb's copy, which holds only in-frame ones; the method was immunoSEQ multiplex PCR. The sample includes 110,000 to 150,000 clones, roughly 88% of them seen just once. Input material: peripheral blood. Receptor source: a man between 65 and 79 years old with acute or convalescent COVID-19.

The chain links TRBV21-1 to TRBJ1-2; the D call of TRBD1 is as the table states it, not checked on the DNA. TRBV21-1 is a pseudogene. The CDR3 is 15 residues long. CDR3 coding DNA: TGTGCCAGCAGCGACCCGAACAGGGGATACTCTGGCTACACCTTC. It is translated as CASSDPNRGYSGYTF.

CDR3 region: CASGRQDSYGYTF. CDR3 bases: TGCGCCAGCGGAAGACAGGACTCCTATGGCTACACCTTC. V is TRBV5-1 and J is TRBJ1-2; maybe TRBD1 (6 bases). Trimming pared 7 bases from V and 4 bases from J, leaving 14 bases between. This CDR3 region has 13 residues. The germline V gene has CDR1 SGHRS and CDR2 YFSETQ.

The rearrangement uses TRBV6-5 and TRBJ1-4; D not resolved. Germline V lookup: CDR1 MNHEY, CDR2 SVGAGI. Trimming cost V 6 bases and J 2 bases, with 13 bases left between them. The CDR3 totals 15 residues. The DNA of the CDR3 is TGTGCCAGCAGCCCCGTCGACGGGACTAATGAAAAACTGTTTTTT. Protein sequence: CASSPVDGTNEKLFF.

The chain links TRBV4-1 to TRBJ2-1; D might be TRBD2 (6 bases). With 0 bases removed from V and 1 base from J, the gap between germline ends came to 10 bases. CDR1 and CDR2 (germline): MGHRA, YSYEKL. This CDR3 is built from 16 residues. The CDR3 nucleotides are TGCGCCAGCAGCCAAGAATCGGGAGTTTCCTACAATGAGCAGTTCTTC. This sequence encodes CASSQESGVSYNEQFF.

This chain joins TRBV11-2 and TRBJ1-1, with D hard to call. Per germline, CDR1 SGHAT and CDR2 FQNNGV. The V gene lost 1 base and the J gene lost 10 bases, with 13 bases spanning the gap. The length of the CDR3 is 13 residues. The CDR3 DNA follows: TGTGCCAGCAGCTTAGTAGAGGTTGGACTAGCTTTCTTT. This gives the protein CASSLVEVGLAFF.